This TCR beta chain was sequenced in a study of cytomegalovirus exposure and HLA in healthy donors. Study results and caveats: Investigators reported approximately 150 TCR beta chains as tied to cytomegalovirus. Rare sequences made up most TCRs, while some public TCRs were found in many donors. A highly shared variant cluster was judged a likely technical artifact. Among TCR beta chains of equal frequency, HLA-associated ones were more clonally expanded in a later analysis.

Between the trimmed V and J ends, which lost 4 bases and 5 bases, there was a span of 13 bases. Germline loops: CDR1 SGDLS, CDR2 YYNGEE. This CDR3 region has 14 residues. Only a few counts were recorded for this clone. The antigen is undetermined. Vbeta (60) and Jbeta (13) primers were used in the PCR. Only in-frame clones appear in the TCRdb table, and some are missing; sequencing was by immunoSEQ multiplex PCR. The table lists about 14,000 clones, 60% to 70% of them singletons. The chain couples TRBV9 to TRBJ1-5; D not certain. This sequence originates from a woman aged 45-65 years in good health and CMV-seropositive. Material: PBMCs. As DNA, the CDR3 is TGTGCCAGCAGCTCGGGAGTGATCGATCAGCCCCAGCATTTT. Protein: CASSSGVIDQPQHF. Together with reference TRBV9 and TRBJ1-5, the CDR3 gives the full variable domain: DSGVTQTPKHLITATGQRVTLRCSPRSGDLSVYWYQQSLDQGLQFLIQYYNGEERAKGNILERFSAQQFPDLHSELNLSSLELGDSALYFCASSSGVIDQPQHFGDGTRLSIL.